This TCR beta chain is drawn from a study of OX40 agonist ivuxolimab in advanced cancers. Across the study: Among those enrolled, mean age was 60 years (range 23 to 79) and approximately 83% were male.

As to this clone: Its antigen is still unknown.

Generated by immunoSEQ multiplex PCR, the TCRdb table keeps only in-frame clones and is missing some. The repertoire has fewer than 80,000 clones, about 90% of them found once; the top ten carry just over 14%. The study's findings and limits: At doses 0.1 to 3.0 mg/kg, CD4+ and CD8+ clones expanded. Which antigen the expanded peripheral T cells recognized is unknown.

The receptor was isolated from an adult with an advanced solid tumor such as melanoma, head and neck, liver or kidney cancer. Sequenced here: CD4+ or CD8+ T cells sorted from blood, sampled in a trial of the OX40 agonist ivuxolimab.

Written as DNA, the CDR3 is TGTGCCAGCAGCATCCTAGCGGGAGGACGCGAGCAGTACTTC. Translation: CASSILAGGREQYF. The chain joins TRBV9 to TRBJ2-7; TRBD2 aligns across 11 bases. Germline CDR1 and CDR2: SGDLS and YYNGEE. The V segment lost 4 bases and the J segment 6 bases; nucleotides outside the gene matches: 6. This CDR3 is 14 amino acids long.